The 21 T cell receptor beta chains in this list originate from one sample, sequenced in a study of blood T cell repertoires in COVID-19. The method was immunoSEQ multiplex PCR; TCRdb's version includes in-frame clones alone and lacks a portion of them. The sample has some 300,000 clones, 88% seen once; the top ten hold over 6%. Sequenced input: peripheral blood. Every receptor here comes from a woman in her twenties or thirties who had recovered from COVID-19.

The chain joins TRBV6-1 to TRBJ2-1; TRBD1 is a possible D gene (6 bases). The ends were cut back, 1 base at V and 4 bases at J, with 11 bases in the middle. CDR1 MNHNS and CDR2 SASEGT come from the germline V gene. This CDR3 region has 15 residues. CDR3 nucleotides: TGTGCCAGCAGTGAAGAGCAGGGGCGATACAATGAGCAGTTCTTC. Amino acids: CASSEEQGRYNEQFF.

V usage is TRBV5-1 and J usage is TRBJ1-1; D may be TRBD1 (5 bases). The V end was cut by 3 bases, the J end by 0 bases, with 6 bases between. Germline loops: CDR1 SGHRS, CDR2 YFSETQ. There are 13 residues in the CDR3. The CDR3 DNA sequence: TGCGCCAGCAGCTGGGGGGTGAACACTGAAGCTTTCTTT. Its protein product is CASSWGVNTEAFF.

The chain employs TRBV7-3 and TRBJ2-7, with no clear D. In germline, CDR1 is SGHTA, CDR2 FQGTGA. The CDR3 contains 12 residues. V was trimmed by 4 bases and J by 7 bases, leaving 11 bases between them. In DNA, the CDR3 is TGTGCCAGCAGCTCTAACCGCGGAGAGCAGTACTTC. This sequence encodes CASSSNRGEQYF.

The V and J genes are TRBV18 and TRBJ2-3; 10 bases align to TRBD2. The germline V gene has CDR1 KGHSH and CDR2 LQKENI. This CDR3 is 16 amino acids long. The V segment lost 3 bases and the J segment 3 bases; nucleotides outside the gene matches: 6. In DNA, the CDR3 is TGTGCCAGCTCACCCGCAGCGGGGGGGCGTACAGATACGCAGTATTTT. This encodes CASSPAAGGRTDTQYF.

This clone has a single count. The chain joins TRBV7-8 to TRBJ2-4; D is possibly TRBD2 (5 bases). The CDR3 covers 14 residues. Between the trimmed V and J ends, which lost 1 base and 6 bases, there was a span of 10 bases. Germline V lookup: CDR1 SGHVS, CDR2 FQNEAQ. The CDR3 sequence is CASSLVTGINIQYF. The CDR3 coding sequence is TGTGCCAGCAGCTTAGTTACCGGGATAAACATTCAGTACTTC.

This chain connects TRBV7-9 to TRBJ1-4; 8 bases agree with TRBD1. The CDR3 runs 14 residues. J lost 8 bases, V lost 4 bases, and 6 bases had no gene match. Germline CDR1 reads SEHNR; CDR2 reads FQNEAQ (reference sequence). Here the CDR3 reads CASSSGTGEEKLFF. CDR3 nucleotides: TGTGCCAGCAGCTCCGGGACAGGTGAAGAAAAACTGTTTTTT.

The J gene is TRBJ1-2, the V gene TRBV4-3; perhaps TRBD1 as D (5 bases). The CDR3 is 14 residues long. The V and J ends lost 0 bases and 6 bases respectively, with 11 bases between them. The germline CDR1 and CDR2 sequences are LGHNA and YSLEER. Here the CDR3 reads CASSQDWEGHGYTF. The DNA of the CDR3 is TGCGCCAGCAGCCAAGATTGGGAGGGGCATGGCTACACCTTC.

The chain carries TRBV12-3 or TRBV12-4 and TRBJ2-2; D gene ambiguous. V lost 8 bases, J lost 3 bases, and 7 bases lay in between. The CDR3 sequence is 12 residues long. The CDR3 sequence: CASASDTGELFF. The CDR3 coding sequence is TGTGCCAGCGCTTCGGACACCGGGGAGCTGTTTTTT.

The chain is built from TRBV28 and TRBJ1-4; TRBD1 matches at 10 bases. V gave up 2 bases and J gave up 7 bases; unmatched junction bases: 10. This CDR3 comprises 17 residues. The germline CDR1 and CDR2 sequences are MDHEN and SYDVKM. CDR3 sequence reads: CASSLDRGLPPGEKLFF. The CDR3 DNA reads as TGTGCCAGCAGTTTAGACAGGGGGCTCCCCCCGGGTGAAAAACTGTTTTTT.

The rearrangement joins TRBV6-6 to TRBJ2-1, with D possibly being TRBD2 (5 bases). Trimming took off 6 bases at V and 5 bases at J, with 14 bases between the two ends. This CDR3 is built from 14 residues. Germline V CDR1 and CDR2: MNHNY, SVGAGI (reference sequence). CDR3 sequence: CASRSNSANNEQFF. The CDR3 DNA is TGTGCCAGCAGGTCCAATAGCGCGAACAATGAGCAGTTCTTC.

This chain links TRBV6-2 or TRBV6-3 with TRBJ1-1; perhaps TRBD1 as D (6 bases). Germline values: CDR1 MNHEY, CDR2 SVGEGT. This CDR3 has 13 residues. The germline V and J ends were trimmed by 4 bases and 8 bases, with 14 bases remaining between them. CDR3 region: CASSWRTAREAFF. The CDR3, as DNA: TGTGCCAGCAGTTGGCGGACAGCGAGAGAAGCTTTCTTT.

The chain has TRBV9 and TRBJ2-1; TRBD2 matches at 8 bases. The CDR3 is made up of 16 amino acids. Trimming removed 0 bases from V and 0 bases from J; junction bases left unmatched: 2. Germline CDR1 is SGDLS and CDR2 is YYNGEE. Here the CDR3 reads CASSVAGGPSYNEQFF. The DNA of the CDR3 is TGTGCCAGCAGCGTAGCGGGGGGGCCCTCCTACAATGAGCAGTTCTTC. The complete variable domain, with remaining parts taken from reference TRBV9 and TRBJ2-1, reads DSGVTQTPKHLITATGQRVTLRCSPRSGDLSVYWYQQSLDQGLQFLIQYYNGEERAKGNILERFSAQQFPDLHSELNLSSLELGDSALYFCASSVAGGPSYNEQFFGPGTRLTVL.

J is TRBJ1-2 and V is TRBV18, with 7 bases identical to TRBD1. J gave up 3 bases and V 5 bases, and 3 bases lay outside the gene matches. The CDR3 extends over 13 amino acids. Germline CDR1 and CDR2: KGHSH and LQKENI. For the CDR3, the DNA is TGTGCCAGCTCAACTGACAGGGACTATGGCTACACCTTC. As protein: CASSTDRDYGYTF.

The rearrangement uses TRBV7-2 and TRBJ1-1, with unresolved D. The length of the CDR3 is 12 residues. CDR1 SGHTA and CDR2 FQGNSA come from the germline V gene. Trimming removed 2 bases at V and 5 bases at J, with 6 bases between. The CDR3 here is CASSLQVTEAFF. Here the CDR3 DNA reads TGTGCCAGCAGCTTACAGGTGACTGAAGCTTTCTTT.

Concerning this clone: Other DNA sequences in this specimen translate into the identical CDR3. This sequence joins TRBV11-2 and TRBJ2-7, with D possibly matching TRBD1 (6 bases). The V gene lost 5 bases and the J gene lost 3 bases, with 14 bases spanning the gap. The CDR3 loop spans 14 amino acids. Germline CDR1 SGHAT, CDR2 FQNNGV. CDR3 in DNA: TGTGCCAGCAGCCCCCGGACAGCGAGCTACGAGCAGTACTTC. It translates to CASSPRTASYEQYF.

This rearrangement joins TRBV12-5 to TRBJ2-1; perhaps TRBD2 as D (6 bases). This CDR3 region has 16 residues. Trimming took off 5 bases at V and 3 bases at J, with 17 bases between the two ends. CDR1 and CDR2 from the germline V gene are LGHNT and FRNRAP. CDR3: CASGVFPTRGYNEQFF. CDR3 DNA sequence: TGTGCTAGTGGTGTTTTCCCGACTAGAGGCTACAATGAGCAGTTCTTC. Based on the CDR3 plus reference TRBV12-5 and TRBJ2-1, the full variable domain is DARVTQTPRHKVTEMGQEVTMRCQPILGHNTVFWYRQTMMQGLELLAYFRNRAPLDDSGMPKDRFSAEMPDATLATLKIQPSEPRDSAVYFCASGVFPTRGYNEQFFGPGTRLTVL.

The chain links TRBV7-2 to TRBJ1-2, with 10 bases that match TRBD1. Germline trimming cut 5 bases from V and 6 bases from J; bases unmatched to any gene: 3. CDR1 and CDR2 from the germline V gene are SGHTA and FQGNSA. This CDR3 contains 13 residues. The CDR3 sequence is CASSPGQGDGYTF. CDR3 nucleotide sequence: TGTGCCAGCAGCCCCGGACAGGGGGATGGCTACACCTTC. Full variable domain (remainder filled in from reference TRBV7-2 and TRBJ1-2): GAGVSQSPSNKVTEKGKDVELRCDPISGHTALYWYRQSLGQGLEFLIYFQGNSAPDKSGLPSDRFSAERTGGSVSTLTIQRTQQEDSAVYLCASSPGQGDGYTFGSGTRLTVV.

This clone was seen once. This chain uses TRBV5-1 with TRBJ1-4; 8 bases fit TRBD1. Trimming at V came to 0 bases and at J to 6 bases, leaving 4 bases not matched to a gene. The germline CDR1 and CDR2 sequences are SGHRS and YFSETQ. The CDR3 extends over 15 amino acids. The CDR3 nucleotides are TGCGCCAGCAGCTTGGACGGGACAGGATATGAAAAACTGTTTTTT. This codes for CASSLDGTGYEKLFF. The full variable domain, rest sourced from reference TRBV5-1 and TRBJ1-4, is KAGVTQTPRYLIKTRGQQVTLSCSPISGHRSVSWYQQTPGQGLQFLFEYFSETQRNKGNFPGRFSGRQFSNSRSEMNVSTLELGDSALYLCASSLDGTGYEKLFFGSGTQLSVL.

This chain uses TRBV28 with TRBJ2-7; 9 bases fit TRBD2. CDR3 length: 17 residues. Germline V lookup: CDR1 MDHEN, CDR2 SYDVKM. With V trimmed by 3 bases and J by 2 bases, 11 bases remained unmatched. CDR3 sequence (DNA): TGTGCCAGCAGTTTTGGGCTAGCGGGGCCCCTAGCCTACGAGCAGTACTTC. It encodes CASSFGLAGPLAYEQYF.

This chain connects TRBV7-9 to TRBJ1-5, with a weak D call TRBD1 (6 bases). CDR3 length equals 14 residues. Germline V CDR1 and CDR2: SEHNR, FQNEAQ (reference sequence). Trimming removed 1 base from V and 4 bases from J, with 8 bases in between. The CDR3 here is CASSLEQGNQPQHF. The DNA for the CDR3 is TGTGCCAGCAGCTTAGAACAGGGAAATCAGCCCCAGCATTTT.

V and J are TRBV7-3 and TRBJ2-2; 8 positions agree with TRBD1. CDR3 length: 16 amino acids. The germline V gene encodes CDR1 SGHTA and CDR2 FQGTGA. With V trimmed by 2 bases and J by 7 bases, 9 bases remained unmatched. The CDR3 spells CASSLGPQGAVGELFF. In DNA, the CDR3 is TGTGCCAGCAGCTTAGGGCCGCAGGGGGCGGTCGGGGAGCTGTTTTTT.